This T cell receptor beta chain is drawn from a study of cytomegalovirus exposure and HLA in healthy donors. Study-wide background: Inside one of the first data releases sat about 85 million unique TCRs taken from HLA-typed donors.

PCR employed 60 Vbeta and 13 Jbeta primers. TCRdb's table, derived via immunoSEQ multiplex PCR, lists solely in-frame clones and lacks some. Of fewer than 200,000 clones listed, more than 65% are singletons. Regarding this clone: Its antigen is currently unknown.

General study findings and limits: A later analysis reportedly found fewer N-insertions in an Asian-associated ancestry cluster than the roughly 670-donor mean. Among the CMV-associated chains, three were confirmed in vitro as specific for CMV antigens. There were several of the most significant clusters that appeared linked to common viral pathogens in a later analysis.

Trimming cost V 2 bases and J 3 bases, with 11 bases left between them. CDR1 is MGHRA, CDR2 YSYEKL, per germline. The CDR3 length is 15 residues. This chain uses TRBV4-1 with TRBJ2-1; D ambiguous. This TCR derives from a girl aged 2-10 years in good health and CMV-seropositive. The source material was PBMCs. CDR3 sequence reads: CASSQSLYVYNEQFF. CDR3 DNA sequence: TGCGCCAGCAGCCAATCTCTCTACGTCTACAATGAGCAGTTCTTC.